The present T cell receptor beta chain was sequenced within a study of T cell responses to AZD1222 COVID-19 vaccine. General study findings and limits: Regions left unmutated in variants are reportedly the target of nearly half of spike-specific TCRs. Clonal diversity may have been underestimated, and the donors were mostly white British, with more females than males.

This table comes from immunoSEQ multiplex PCR, and its TCRdb copy is limited to in-frame clones, with some not included. The table lists 95,000 to 150,000 clones, more than 65% of them singletons. Worth noting for this clone: Its antigen is still unknown.

This CDR3 spans 15 amino acids. J was trimmed by 4 bases and V by 0 bases; bases with no gene match: 3. Looked up from germline, CDR1 is SGHTA and CDR2 is FQGNSA. The sequences come from peripheral blood, collected 28 days after the second AZD1222 dose. The TCR originated in an adult who received the AZD1222 COVID-19 vaccine. V gene TRBV7-2 combines with J gene TRBJ1-3, with 7 bases that match TRBD1. CDR3 in amino acids: CASSLALGQGNTIYF. In DNA, the CDR3 is TGTGCCAGCAGCTTAGCGCTGGGACAGGGAAACACCATATATTTT. Variable domain in full (rest from reference TRBV7-2 and TRBJ1-3): GAGVSQSPSNKVTEKGKDVELRCDPISGHTALYWYRQSLGQGLEFLIYFQGNSAPDKSGLPSDRFSAERTGGSVSTLTIQRTQQEDSAVYLCASSLALGQGNTIYFGEGSWLTVV.